This TCR beta chain was captured by sequencing in a study of human CD4 T cells and Enterobacteriaceae. Regarding the study as a whole: Ex vivo clonotype reactivity was inferred only by sequence matching.

Points on this clone: Its antigen remains unknown.

Sequenced by immunoSEQ multiplex PCR; TCRdb stores in-frame clones only, minus some. The sample holds roughly 28,000 clones, roughly 80% seen once. All CD4+ cells other than CD45RA+CCR7+CD95- naive cells were sorted as memory, over 95% pure. Healthy donor blood came from Swiss blood donation centers. CD4 and CD14 magnetic microbeads positively selected total CD4+ T cells and monocytes. CD8+, CD14+, CD16+, CD56+, CD19+ and CD25-bright cells were excluded before sorting. The TCR originated in a human donor in good health. The sample taken for sequencing was memory CD4+ T cells from blood.

This chain's CDR3 is CASSLAGRAILVAKNIQYF. In DNA form, the CDR3 reads TGTGCCAGCAGCTTAGCTGGCAGGGCGATCTTAGTAGCCAAAAACATTCAGTACTTC. The rearrangement uses TRBV7-8 and TRBJ2-4; D is perhaps TRBD1 (5 bases). V was pared by 0 bases and J by 0 bases, with 18 bases between. The CDR3 length is 19 residues. Looked up from germline, CDR1 is SGHVS and CDR2 is FQNEAQ.